These 9 T cell receptor beta chains were all obtained from the same sample, sequenced in a study of blood T cells in healthy people across ages. Through a sample-barcoded 5' primer and a J-beta primer mix, a second PCR was run for roughly 6 to 11 cycles. TCRdb ran MiXCR on the 5' RACE reads and lists one entry per CDR3 protein. Of 750,000 to 1,000,000 distinct CDR3 sequences listed, under 35% were seen once; the top ten hold 9.5% to 13%. These same records also appear under a second study, on T cells of mothers and their children.

Specimen: blood. The receptors stem from a woman between 40 and 55 years old in good health.

This clonotype has a handful of counts. The rearrangement uses TRBV20-1 and TRBJ2-2, with D maybe TRBD2 (7 bases). The CDR3 sequence is 15 residues long. The V gene's germline CDR1 is DFQATT and CDR2 SNEGSKA (reference sequence). Trimming removed 5 bases from V and 5 bases from J, with 18 bases in between. The CDR3 sequence: CSARKGGSITGELFF. The CDR3 region has the DNA TGCAGTGCTCGAAAGGGGGGGTCTATAACCGGGGAGCTGTTTTTT.

In its sample, this clonotype was seen many times. The chain combines TRBV7-2 with TRBJ2-5; 9 bases match TRBD2. The CDR3 consists of 17 residues. The germline gives CDR1 SGHTA, CDR2 FQGNSA. J lost 2 bases, V lost 1 base, and 8 bases had no gene match. The CDR3 is CASSLGGGGSEQETQYF. The CDR3 nucleotides read TGTGCCAGCAGCTTAGGCGGGGGGGGTAGCGAGCAAGAGACCCAGTACTTC.

This clonotype was counted once. The CDR3 coding sequence is TGTGCCAGCAGCCCGGGACTAACCCACTACAATGAGCAGTACTTC. Its translation is CASSPGLTHYNEQYF. The rearrangement joins TRBV7-2 to TRBJ2-1, with TRBD2 matching 7 bases. Judging by the DNA end, TRBJ2-7 fits better; the J call may be wrong. Germline lookup yields CDR1 SGHTA and CDR2 FQGNSA. The CDR3 sequence is 15 residues long.

The V and J genes are TRBV3-1 and TRBJ1-2; D may be TRBD1 (6 bases). This CDR3 has 12 amino acids. Germline CDR1 reads LGHDT; CDR2 reads YNNKEL (reference sequence). V was shortened by 2 bases and J by 6 bases, with 7 bases between the two germline ends. The CDR3 is CASSQRDNGYTF. The DNA of the CDR3 is TGTGCCAGCAGCCAACGGGACAATGGCTACACCTTC.

This clonotype was observed at least ten times. The chain is built from TRBV5-1 and TRBJ2-7, with 9 nucleotides matching TRBD1. Trimming at V came to 0 bases and at J to 5 bases, leaving 6 bases not matched to a gene. The germline gives CDR1 SGHRS, CDR2 YFSETQ. The CDR3 has 15 amino acids. The CDR3 DNA is TGCGCCAGCAGCTTGGTCGCTAGACAGGGGGACGAGCAGTACTTC. It codes for CASSLVARQGDEQYF.

This clonotype was detected many times. The V and J genes are TRBV27 and TRBJ1-2, with 8 positions matching TRBD1. This CDR3 comprises 13 residues. Germline loops: CDR1 MNHEY, CDR2 SMNVEV (reference sequence). V lost 4 bases to trimming and J lost 6 bases; unmatched junction nucleotides: 4. The CDR3 coding sequence is TGTGCCAGCAGTTCAACAGGGGGAGATGGCTACACCTTC. As protein: CASSSTGGDGYTF.

In the case of this clonotype: A read error is likely, as this CDR3 ends without the conserved phenylalanine or tryptophan. The chain recombines TRBV10-3 with TRBJ1-1, with TRBD1 identical over 7 bases. The CDR3 covers 16 residues. Germline V CDR1 and CDR2: ENHRY, SYGVKD. V was clipped by 2 bases and J by 0 bases; unmatched bases: 6. This CDR3 is CAISEGPTGLNTEAFV. The DNA for the CDR3 is TGTGCCATCAGTGAGGGGCCGACAGGGCTGAACACTGAAGCTTTCGTT.

This clonotype has just a few counts. V and J are TRBV4-1 and TRBJ2-5, with D possibly matching TRBD2 (6 bases). The CDR3 has 12 residues. Trimming took 3 bases from V and 10 from J, leaving 12 bases between them. Germline assignment: CDR1 MGHRA and CDR2 YSYEKL. Here the CDR3 reads CASSHLWGGQYF. CDR3 bases: TGCGCCAGCAGCCACCTCTGGGGAGGCCAGTACTTC.

At least ten counts were recorded for this clonotype. The chain has TRBV11-2 and TRBJ2-4; D is undetermined. The CDR3 covers 11 residues. CDR1 SGHAT and CDR2 FQNNGV come from the germline V gene. Between the trimmed V and J ends, which lost 2 bases and 15 bases, there was a span of 11 bases. CDR3 amino acids: CASSLLSGAYF. The CDR3 DNA reads TGTGCCAGCAGCTTATTGTCAGGAGCGTACTTC.